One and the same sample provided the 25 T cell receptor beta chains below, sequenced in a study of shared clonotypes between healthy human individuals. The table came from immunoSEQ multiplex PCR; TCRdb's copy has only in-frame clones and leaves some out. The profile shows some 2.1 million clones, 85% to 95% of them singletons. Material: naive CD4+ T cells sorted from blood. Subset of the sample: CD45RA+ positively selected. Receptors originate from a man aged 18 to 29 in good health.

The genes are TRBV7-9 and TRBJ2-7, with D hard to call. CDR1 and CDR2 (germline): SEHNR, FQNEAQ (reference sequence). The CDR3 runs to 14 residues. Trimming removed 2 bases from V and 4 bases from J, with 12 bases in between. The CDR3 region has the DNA TGTGCCAGCAGCTTAATAGGGCAAGGATACGAGCAGTACTTC. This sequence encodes CASSLIGQGYEQYF.

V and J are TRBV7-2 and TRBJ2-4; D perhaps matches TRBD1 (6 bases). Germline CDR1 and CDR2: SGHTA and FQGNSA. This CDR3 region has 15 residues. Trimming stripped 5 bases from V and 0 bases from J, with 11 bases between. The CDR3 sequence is CASSRDRLAKNIQYF. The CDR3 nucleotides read TGTGCCAGCAGCCGAGACAGGCTAGCCAAAAACATTCAGTACTTC. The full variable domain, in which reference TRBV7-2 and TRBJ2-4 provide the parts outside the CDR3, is GAGVSQSPSNKVTEKGKDVELRCDPISGHTALYWYRQSLGQGLEFLIYFQGNSAPDKSGLPSDRFSAERTGGSVSTLTIQRTQQEDSAVYLCASSRDRLAKNIQYFGAGTRLSVL.

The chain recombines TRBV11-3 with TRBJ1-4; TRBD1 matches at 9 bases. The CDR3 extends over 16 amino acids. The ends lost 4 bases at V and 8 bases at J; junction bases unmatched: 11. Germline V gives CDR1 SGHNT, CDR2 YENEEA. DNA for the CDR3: TGTGCCAGCAGCTCAACTTCGACAGGGGGGAGGGAAAAACTGTTTTTT. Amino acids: CASSSTSTGGREKLFF.

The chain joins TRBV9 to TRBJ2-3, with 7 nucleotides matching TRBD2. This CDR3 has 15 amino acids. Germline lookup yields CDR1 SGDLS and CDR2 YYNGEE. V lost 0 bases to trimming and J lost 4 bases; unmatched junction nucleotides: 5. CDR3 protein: CASSVGGSLPDTQYF. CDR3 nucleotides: TGTGCCAGCAGCGTAGGCGGGAGTCTTCCAGATACGCAGTATTTT.

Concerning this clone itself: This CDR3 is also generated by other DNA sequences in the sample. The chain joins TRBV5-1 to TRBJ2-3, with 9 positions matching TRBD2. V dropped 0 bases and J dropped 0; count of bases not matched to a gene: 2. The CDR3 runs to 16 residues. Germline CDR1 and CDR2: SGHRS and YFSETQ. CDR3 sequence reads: CASSLELAGSTDTQYF. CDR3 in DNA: TGCGCCAGCAGCTTGGAACTAGCGGGCAGCACAGATACGCAGTATTTT.

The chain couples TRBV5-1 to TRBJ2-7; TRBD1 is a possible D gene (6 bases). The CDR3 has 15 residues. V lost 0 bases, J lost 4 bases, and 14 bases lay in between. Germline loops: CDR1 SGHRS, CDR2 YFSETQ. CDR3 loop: CASSLAGQGYYEQYF. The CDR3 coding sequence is TGCGCCAGCAGCTTGGCTGGGCAGGGGTATTACGAGCAGTACTTC.

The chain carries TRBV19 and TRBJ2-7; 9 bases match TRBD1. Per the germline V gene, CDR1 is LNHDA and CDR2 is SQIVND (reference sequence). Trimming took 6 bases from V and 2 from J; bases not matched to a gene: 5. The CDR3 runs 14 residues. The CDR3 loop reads CASRVGQGAYEQYF. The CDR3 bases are TGTGCCAGTAGGGTGGGACAGGGTGCCTACGAGCAGTACTTC.

CDR3 in DNA: TGTGCCAGCAGCGTACAGGGTCGGGGGACTAGCGGGGCCTCCTACGAGCAGTACTTC. Its translation: CASSVQGRGTSGASYEQYF. The gene calls are TRBV7-2 and TRBJ2-7, with 13 bases that match TRBD2. There are 19 residues in the CDR3. V shed 5 bases, J shed 0 bases, and the junction held 13 bases outside the gene matches. Germline values: CDR1 SGHTA, CDR2 FQGNSA.

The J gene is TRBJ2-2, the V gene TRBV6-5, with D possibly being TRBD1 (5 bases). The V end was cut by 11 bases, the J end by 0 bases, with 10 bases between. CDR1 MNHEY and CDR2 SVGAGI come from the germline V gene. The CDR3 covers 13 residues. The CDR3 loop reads CAATGSNTGELFF. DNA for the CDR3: TGTGCCGCAACAGGTTCGAACACCGGGGAGCTGTTTTTT.

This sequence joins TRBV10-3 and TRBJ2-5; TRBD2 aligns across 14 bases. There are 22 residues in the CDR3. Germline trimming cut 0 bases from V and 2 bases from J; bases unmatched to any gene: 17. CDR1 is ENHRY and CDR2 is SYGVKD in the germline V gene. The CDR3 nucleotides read TGTGCCATCAGTGAGTCGTCTTTAGTGAGGACTAGCGGGGGGAACCGACAAGAGACCCAGTACTTC. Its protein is CAISESSLVRTSGGNRQETQYF.

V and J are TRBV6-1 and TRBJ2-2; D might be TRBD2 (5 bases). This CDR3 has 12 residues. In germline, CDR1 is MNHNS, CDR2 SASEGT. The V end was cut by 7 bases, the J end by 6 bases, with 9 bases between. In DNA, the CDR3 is TGTGCCAGCATGGAGGTTCCCGGGGAGCTGTTTTTT. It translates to CASMEVPGELFF.

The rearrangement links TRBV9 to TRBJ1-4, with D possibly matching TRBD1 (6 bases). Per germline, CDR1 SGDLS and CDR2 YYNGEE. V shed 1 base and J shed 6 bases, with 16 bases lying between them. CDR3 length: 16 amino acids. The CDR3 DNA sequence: TGTGCCAGCAGCGTAAACGGAGGGGGTCGGGATGAAAAACTGTTTTTT. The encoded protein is CASSVNGGGRDEKLFF.

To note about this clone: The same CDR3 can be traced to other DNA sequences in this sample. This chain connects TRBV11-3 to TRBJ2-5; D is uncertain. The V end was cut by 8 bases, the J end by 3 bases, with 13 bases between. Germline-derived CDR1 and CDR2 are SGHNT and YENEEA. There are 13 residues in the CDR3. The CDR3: CASSRLEKETQYF. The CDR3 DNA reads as TGTGCCAGCTCCCGACTGGAAAAAGAGACCCAGTACTTC.

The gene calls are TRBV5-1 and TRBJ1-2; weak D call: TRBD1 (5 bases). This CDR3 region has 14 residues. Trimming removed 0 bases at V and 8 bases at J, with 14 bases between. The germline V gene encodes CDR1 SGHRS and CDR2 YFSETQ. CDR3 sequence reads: CASSLDRAGSGYTF. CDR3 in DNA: TGCGCCAGCAGCTTGGATAGGGCAGGGTCAGGCTACACCTTC. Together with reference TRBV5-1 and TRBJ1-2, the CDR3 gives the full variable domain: KAGVTQTPRYLIKTRGQQVTLSCSPISGHRSVSWYQQTPGQGLQFLFEYFSETQRNKGNFPGRFSGRQFSNSRSEMNVSTLELGDSALYLCASSLDRAGSGYTFGSGTRLTVV.

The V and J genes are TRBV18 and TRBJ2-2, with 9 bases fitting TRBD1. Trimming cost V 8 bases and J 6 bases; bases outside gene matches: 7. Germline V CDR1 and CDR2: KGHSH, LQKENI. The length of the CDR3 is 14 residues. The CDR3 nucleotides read TGTGCCAGCGAACCTCGACAGGGGGCCGGGGAGCTGTTTTTT. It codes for CASEPRQGAGELFF.

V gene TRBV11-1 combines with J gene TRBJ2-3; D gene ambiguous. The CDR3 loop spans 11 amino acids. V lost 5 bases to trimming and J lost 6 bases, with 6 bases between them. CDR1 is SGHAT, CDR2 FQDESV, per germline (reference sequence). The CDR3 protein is CASSAADTQYF. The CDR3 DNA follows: TGTGCCAGCAGCGCCGCGGATACGCAGTATTTT.

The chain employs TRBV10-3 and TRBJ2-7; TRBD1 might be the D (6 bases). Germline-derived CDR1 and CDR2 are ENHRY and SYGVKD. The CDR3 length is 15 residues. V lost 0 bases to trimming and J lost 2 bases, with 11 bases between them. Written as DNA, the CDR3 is TGTGCCATCAGTGAGTCCACAGGGAACCCCTACGAGCAGTACTTC. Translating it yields CAISESTGNPYEQYF.

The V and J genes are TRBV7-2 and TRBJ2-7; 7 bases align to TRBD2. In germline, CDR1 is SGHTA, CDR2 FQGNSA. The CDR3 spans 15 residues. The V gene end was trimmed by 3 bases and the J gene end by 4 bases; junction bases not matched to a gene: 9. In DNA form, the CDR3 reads TGTGCCAGCAGCTTGTGGGGGGGTACTTTGTACGAGCAGTACTTC. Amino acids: CASSLWGGTLYEQYF. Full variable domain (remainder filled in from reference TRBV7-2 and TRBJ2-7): GAGVSQSPSNKVTEKGKDVELRCDPISGHTALYWYRQSLGQGLEFLIYFQGNSAPDKSGLPSDRFSAERTGGSVSTLTIQRTQQEDSAVYLCASSLWGGTLYEQYFGPGTRLTVT.

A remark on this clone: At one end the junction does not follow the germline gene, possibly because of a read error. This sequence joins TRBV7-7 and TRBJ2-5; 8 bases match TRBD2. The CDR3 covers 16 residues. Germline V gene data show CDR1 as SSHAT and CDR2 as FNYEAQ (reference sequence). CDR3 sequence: CASSLLGAGVQETQYF. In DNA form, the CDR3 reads TGTGCTAGCAGCTTACTTGGAGCGGGAGTCCAAGAGACCCAGTACTTC.

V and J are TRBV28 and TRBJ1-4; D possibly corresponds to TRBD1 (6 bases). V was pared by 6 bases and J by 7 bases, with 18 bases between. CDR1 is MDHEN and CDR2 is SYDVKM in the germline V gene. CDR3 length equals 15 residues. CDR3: CASRAAGGQVEKLFF. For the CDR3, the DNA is TGTGCCAGCAGGGCGGCGGGGGGCCAGGTTGAAAAACTGTTTTTT.

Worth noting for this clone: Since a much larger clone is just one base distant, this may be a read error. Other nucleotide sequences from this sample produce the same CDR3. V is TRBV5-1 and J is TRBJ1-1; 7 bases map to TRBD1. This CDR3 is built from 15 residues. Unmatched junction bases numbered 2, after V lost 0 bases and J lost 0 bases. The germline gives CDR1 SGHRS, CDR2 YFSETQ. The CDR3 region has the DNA TGCGCCAGCAGCTTGGCCGGACAGGTGAACACTGAAGCTTTCTTT. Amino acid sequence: CASSLAGQVNTEAFF. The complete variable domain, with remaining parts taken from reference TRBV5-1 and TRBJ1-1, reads KAGVTQTPRYLIKTRGQQVTLSCSPISGHRSVSWYQQTPGQGLQFLFEYFSETQRNKGNFPGRFSGRQFSNSRSEMNVSTLELGDSALYLCASSLAGQVNTEAFFGQGTRLTVV.

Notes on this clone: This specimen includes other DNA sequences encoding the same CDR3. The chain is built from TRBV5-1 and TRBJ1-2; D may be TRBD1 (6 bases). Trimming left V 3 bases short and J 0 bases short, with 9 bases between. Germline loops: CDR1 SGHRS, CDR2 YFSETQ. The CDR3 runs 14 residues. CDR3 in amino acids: CASSSDSANYGYTF. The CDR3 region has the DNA TGCGCCAGCAGCTCGGACAGCGCTAACTATGGCTACACCTTC. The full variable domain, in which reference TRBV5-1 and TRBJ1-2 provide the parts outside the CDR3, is KAGVTQTPRYLIKTRGQQVTLSCSPISGHRSVSWYQQTPGQGLQFLFEYFSETQRNKGNFPGRFSGRQFSNSRSEMNVSTLELGDSALYLCASSSDSANYGYTFGSGTRLTVV.

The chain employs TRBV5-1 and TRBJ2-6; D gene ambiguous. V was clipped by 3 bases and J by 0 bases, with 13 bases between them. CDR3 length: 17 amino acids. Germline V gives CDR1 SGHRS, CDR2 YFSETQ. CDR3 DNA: TGCGCCAGCAGCTCCCGCTACCAGGCCTCTGGGGCCAACGTCCTGACTTTC. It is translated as CASSSRYQASGANVLTF.

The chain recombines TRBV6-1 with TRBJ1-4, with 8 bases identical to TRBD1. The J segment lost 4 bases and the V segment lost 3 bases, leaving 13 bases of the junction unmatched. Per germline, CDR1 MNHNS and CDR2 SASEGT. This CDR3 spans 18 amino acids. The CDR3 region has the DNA TGTGCCAGCAGTGACGGGGCCATACAGGGGGGATTTAATGAAAAACTGTTTTTT. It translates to CASSDGAIQGGFNEKLFF.

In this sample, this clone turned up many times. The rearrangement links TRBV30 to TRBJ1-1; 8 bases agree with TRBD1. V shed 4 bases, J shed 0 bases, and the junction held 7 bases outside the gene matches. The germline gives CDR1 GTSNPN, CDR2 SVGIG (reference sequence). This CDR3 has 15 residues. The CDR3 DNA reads TGTGCCTGGAAATACGGGACAGGTCTGAACACTGAAGCTTTCTTT. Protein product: CAWKYGTGLNTEAFF.